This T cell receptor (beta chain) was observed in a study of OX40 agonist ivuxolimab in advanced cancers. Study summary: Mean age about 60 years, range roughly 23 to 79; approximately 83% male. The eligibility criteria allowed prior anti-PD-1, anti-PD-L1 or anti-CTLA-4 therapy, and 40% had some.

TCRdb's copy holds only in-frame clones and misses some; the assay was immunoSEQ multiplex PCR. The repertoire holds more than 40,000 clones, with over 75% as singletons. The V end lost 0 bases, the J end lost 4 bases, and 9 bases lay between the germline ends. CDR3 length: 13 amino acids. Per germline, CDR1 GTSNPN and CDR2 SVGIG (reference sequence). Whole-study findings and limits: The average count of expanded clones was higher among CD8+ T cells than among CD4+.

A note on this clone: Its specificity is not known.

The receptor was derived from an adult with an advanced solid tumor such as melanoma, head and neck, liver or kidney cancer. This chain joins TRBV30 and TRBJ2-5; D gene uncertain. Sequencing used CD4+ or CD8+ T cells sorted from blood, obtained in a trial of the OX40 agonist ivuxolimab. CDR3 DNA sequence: TGTGCCTGGAGTGTACTTTTAGGAGAGACCCAGTACTTC. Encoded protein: CAWSVLLGETQYF.